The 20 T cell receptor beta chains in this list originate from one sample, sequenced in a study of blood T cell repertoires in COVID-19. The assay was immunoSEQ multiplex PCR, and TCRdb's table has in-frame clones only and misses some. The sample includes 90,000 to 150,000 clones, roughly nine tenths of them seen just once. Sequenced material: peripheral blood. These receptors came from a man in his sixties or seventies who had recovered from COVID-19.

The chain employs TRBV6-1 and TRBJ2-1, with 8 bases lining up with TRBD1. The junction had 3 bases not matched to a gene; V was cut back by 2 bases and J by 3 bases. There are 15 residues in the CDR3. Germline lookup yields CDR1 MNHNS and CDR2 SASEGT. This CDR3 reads CASSEQGAGYNEQFF. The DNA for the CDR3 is TGTGCCAGCAGTGAACAGGGGGCAGGCTACAATGAGCAGTTCTTC.

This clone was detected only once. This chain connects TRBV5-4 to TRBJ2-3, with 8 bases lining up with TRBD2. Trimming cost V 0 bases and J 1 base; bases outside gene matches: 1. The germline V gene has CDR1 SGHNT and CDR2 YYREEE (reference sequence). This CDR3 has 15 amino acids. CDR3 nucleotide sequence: TGTGCCAGCAGCTTGGCGGGGGGGGGCACAGATACGCAGTATTTT. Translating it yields CASSLAGGGTDTQYF. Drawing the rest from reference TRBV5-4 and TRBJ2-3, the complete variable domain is ETGVTQSPTHLIKTRGQQVTLRCSSQSGHNTVSWYQQALGQGPQFIFQYYREEENGRGNFPPRFSGLQFPNYSSELNVNALELDDSALYLCASSLAGGGTDTQYFGPGTRLTVL.

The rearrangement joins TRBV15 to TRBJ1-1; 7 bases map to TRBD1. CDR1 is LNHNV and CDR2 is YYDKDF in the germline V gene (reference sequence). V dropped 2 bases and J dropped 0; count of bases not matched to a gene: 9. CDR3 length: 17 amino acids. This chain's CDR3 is CATSRPQGRRLNTEAFF. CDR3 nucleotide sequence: TGTGCCACCAGCAGACCACAGGGGCGACGACTGAACACTGAAGCTTTCTTT.

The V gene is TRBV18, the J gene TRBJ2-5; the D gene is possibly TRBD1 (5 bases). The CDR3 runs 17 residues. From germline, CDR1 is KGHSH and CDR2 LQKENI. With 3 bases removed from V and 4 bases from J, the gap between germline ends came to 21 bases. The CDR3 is CASSPVQGGTSIETQYF. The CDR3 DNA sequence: TGTGCCAGCTCACCGGTTCAGGGCGGAACGTCCATAGAGACCCAGTACTTC.

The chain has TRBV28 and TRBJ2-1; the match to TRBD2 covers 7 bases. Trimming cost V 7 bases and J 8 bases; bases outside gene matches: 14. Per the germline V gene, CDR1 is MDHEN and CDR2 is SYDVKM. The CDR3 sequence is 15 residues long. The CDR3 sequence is CASTPGGRMMYEQFF. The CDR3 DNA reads TGTGCCAGCACCCCCGGGGGGAGAATGATGTATGAGCAGTTCTTC.

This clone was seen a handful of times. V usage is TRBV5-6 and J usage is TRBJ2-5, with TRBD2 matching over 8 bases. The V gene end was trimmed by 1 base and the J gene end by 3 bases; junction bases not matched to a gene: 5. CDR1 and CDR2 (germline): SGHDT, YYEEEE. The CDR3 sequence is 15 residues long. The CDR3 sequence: CASSLWTSWKETQYF. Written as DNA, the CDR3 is TGTGCCAGCAGCTTGTGGACTAGCTGGAAAGAGACCCAGTACTTC.

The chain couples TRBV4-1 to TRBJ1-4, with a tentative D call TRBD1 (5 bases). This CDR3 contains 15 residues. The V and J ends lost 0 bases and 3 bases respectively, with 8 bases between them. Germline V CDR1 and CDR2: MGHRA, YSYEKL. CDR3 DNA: TGCGCCAGCAGCCAAGATATCAGGGCTAATGAAAAACTGTTTTTT. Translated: CASSQDIRANEKLFF.

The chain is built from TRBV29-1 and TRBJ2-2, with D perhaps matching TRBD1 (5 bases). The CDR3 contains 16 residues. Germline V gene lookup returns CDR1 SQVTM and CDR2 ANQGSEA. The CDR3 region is CSAGWGQGPNTGELFF. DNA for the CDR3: TGCAGTGCTGGGTGGGGCCAAGGACCGAACACCGGGGAGCTGTTTTTT.

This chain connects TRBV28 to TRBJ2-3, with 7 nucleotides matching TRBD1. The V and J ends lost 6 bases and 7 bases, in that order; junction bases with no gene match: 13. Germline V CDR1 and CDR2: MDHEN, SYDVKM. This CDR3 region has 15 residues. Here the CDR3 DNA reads TGTGCCAGCAGCTTCCGGGACAGAGCTATTAATACGCAGTATTTT. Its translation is CASSFRDRAINTQYF.

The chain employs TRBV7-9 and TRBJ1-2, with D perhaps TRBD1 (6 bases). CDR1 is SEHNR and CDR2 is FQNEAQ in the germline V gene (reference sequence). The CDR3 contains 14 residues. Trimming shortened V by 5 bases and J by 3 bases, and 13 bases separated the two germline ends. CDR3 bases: TGTGCCAGCAGCCTAGGACAGTCCTACTATGGCTACACCTTC. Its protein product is CASSLGQSYYGYTF.

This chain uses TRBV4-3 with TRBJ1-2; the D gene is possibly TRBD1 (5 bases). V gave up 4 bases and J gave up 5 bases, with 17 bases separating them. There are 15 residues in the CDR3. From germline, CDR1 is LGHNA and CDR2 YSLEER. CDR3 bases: TGCGCCAGCAGCCGGGCCGCGCAGGAGGGGTATGGCTACACCTTC. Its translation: CASSRAAQEGYGYTF.

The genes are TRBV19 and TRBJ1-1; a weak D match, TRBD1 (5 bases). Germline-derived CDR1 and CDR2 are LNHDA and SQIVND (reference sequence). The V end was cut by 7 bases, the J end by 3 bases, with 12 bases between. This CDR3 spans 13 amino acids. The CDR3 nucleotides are TGTGCCAGTAACCTCCAGGGCTACACTGAAGCTTTCTTT. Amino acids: CASNLQGYTEAFF.

The CDR3 loop is CASSSDRLQNIQYF. CDR3 DNA sequence: TGTGCCAGCAGCTCCGACAGGTTGCAAAACATTCAGTACTTC. The chain combines TRBV7-9 with TRBJ2-4, with D possibly TRBD1 on 6 matching bases. Germline-derived CDR1 and CDR2 are SEHNR and FQNEAQ (reference sequence). Between the trimmed V and J ends, which lost 4 bases and 5 bases, there was a span of 12 bases. The length of the CDR3 is 14 residues.

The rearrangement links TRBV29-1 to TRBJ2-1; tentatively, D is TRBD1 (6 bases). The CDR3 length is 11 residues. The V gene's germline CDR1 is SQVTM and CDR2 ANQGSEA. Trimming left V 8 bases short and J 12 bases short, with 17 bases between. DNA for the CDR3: TGCAGCCCGAAGACCGAGACAGGGCAGTTCTTC. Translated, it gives CSPKTETGQFF.

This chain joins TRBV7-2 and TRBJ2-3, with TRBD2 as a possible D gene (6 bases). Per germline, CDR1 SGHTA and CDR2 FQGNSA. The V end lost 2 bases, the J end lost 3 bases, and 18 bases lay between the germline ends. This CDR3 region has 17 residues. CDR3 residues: CASSLLGTGAITDTQYF. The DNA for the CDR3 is TGTGCCAGCAGCTTATTAGGTACGGGAGCGATTACAGATACGCAGTATTTT.

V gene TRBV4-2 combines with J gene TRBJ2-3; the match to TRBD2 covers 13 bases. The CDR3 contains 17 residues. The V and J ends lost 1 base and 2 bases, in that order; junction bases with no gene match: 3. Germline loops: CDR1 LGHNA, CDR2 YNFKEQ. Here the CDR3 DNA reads TGTGCCAGCAGCCAAGGACTAGCGGGGGGCTTCACAGATACGCAGTATTTT. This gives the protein CASSQGLAGGFTDTQYF.

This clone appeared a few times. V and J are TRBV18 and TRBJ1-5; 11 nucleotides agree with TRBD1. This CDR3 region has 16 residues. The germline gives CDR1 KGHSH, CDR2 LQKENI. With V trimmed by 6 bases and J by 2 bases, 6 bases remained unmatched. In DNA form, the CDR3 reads TGTGCCAGCTCTCGCCGGGACAGGGGGGGCAATCAGCCCCAGCATTTT. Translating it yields CASSRRDRGGNQPQHF.

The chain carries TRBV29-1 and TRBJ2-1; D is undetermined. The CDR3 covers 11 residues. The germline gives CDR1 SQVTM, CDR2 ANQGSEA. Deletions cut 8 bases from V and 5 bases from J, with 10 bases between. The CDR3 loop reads CSTSRNNEQFF. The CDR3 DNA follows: TGCAGCACCTCTAGAAACAATGAGCAGTTCTTC.

This chain's CDR3 is CASSFAWGGRAVEQYF. The CDR3, as DNA: TGTGCCAGCAGCTTTGCGTGGGGCGGGAGGGCGGTCGAGCAGTACTTC. The chain couples TRBV11-2 to TRBJ2-7; 9 bases map to TRBD2. The CDR3 is 16 residues long. CDR1 is SGHAT and CDR2 is FQNNGV in the germline V gene. Trimming took 3 bases from V and 6 from J; bases not matched to a gene: 12. The complete variable domain, with remaining parts taken from reference TRBV11-2 and TRBJ2-7, reads EAGVAQSPRYKIIEKRQSVAFWCNPISGHATLYWYQQILGQGPKLLIQFQNNGVVDDSQLPKDRFSAERLKGVDSTLKIQPAKLEDSAVYLCASSFAWGGRAVEQYFGPGTRLTVT.

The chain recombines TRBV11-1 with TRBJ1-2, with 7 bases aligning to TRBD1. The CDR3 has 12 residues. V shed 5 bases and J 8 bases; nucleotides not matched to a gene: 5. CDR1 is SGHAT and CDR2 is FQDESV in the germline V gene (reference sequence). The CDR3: CASSMTGFGYTF. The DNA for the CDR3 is TGTGCCAGCAGCATGACAGGGTTCGGCTACACCTTC.